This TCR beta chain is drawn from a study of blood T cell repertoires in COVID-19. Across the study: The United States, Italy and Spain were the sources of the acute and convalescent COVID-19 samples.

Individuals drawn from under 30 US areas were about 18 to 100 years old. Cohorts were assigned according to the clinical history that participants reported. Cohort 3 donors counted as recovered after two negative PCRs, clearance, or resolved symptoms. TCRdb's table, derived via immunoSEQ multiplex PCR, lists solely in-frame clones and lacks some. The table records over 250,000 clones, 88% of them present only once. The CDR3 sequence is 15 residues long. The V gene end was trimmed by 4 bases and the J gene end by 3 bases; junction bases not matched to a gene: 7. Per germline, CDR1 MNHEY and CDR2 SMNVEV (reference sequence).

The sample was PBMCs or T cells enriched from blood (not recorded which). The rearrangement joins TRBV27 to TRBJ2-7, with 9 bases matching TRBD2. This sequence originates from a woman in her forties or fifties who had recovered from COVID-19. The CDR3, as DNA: TGTGCCAGCAGTTCACGGGGACTAGCAGGCTACGAGCAGTACTTC. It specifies CASSSRGLAGYEQYF.